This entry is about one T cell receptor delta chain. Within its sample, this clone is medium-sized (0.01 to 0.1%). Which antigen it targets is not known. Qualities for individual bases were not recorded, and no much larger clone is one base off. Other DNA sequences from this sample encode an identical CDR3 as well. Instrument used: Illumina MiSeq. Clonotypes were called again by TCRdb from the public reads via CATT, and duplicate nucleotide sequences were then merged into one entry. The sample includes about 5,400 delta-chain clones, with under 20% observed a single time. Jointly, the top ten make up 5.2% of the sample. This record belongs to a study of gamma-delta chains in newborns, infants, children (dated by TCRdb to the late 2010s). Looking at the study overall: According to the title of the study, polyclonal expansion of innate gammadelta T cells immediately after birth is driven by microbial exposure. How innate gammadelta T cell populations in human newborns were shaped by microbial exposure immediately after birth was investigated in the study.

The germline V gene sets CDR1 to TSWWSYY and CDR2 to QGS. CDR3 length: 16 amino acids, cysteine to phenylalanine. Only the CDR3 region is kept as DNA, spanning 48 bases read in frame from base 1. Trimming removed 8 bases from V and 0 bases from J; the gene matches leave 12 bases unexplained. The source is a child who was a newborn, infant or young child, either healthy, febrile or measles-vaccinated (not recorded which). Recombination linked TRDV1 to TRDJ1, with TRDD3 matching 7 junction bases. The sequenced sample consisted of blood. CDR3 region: CALWFLGGQNTDKLIF. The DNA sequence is TGTGCTCTTTGGTTCCTTGGGGGACAAAACACCGATAAACTCATCTTT.